This TCR beta chain is from a study of human T cells and chemical hapten exposure. Study summary: 2% DPC applied to an approximately 2 cm by approximately 2 cm arm area sensitized donors.

MiXCR, run by TCRdb on the RACE reads, gives a single entry per CDR3 protein. The sample lists about 82,000 distinct CDR3 sequences, roughly a tenth occurring once. Per the germline V gene, CDR1 is GTSNPN and CDR2 is SVGIG (reference sequence). The CDR3 is 13 amino acids. The V gene lost 0 bases and the J gene lost 3 bases, with 9 bases spanning the gap. Indicated time point: patch test 3, about 24 weeks after DPC sensitization. Treatment: therapeutic diphenylcyclopropenone sensitization with weekly scalp DPC. The template was total RNA from unfractionated whole blood. The receptor was derived from a woman aged 45-65 years with alopecia areata. Some clones in this sample may be carry-over from other donors' samples. The sample was whole blood, taken in connection with sensitization to the hapten diphenylcyclopropenone (DPC). The J gene is TRBJ2-7, the V gene TRBV30, with D uncertain. CDR3 sequence: CAWSVDWFYEQYF. CDR3 DNA sequence: TGTGCCTGGAGTGTCGACTGGTTCTACGAGCAGTACTTC.